A single sample is the source of the 28 T cell receptor beta chains below, sequenced in a study of shared clonotypes between healthy human individuals. The table came from immunoSEQ multiplex PCR; TCRdb's copy has only in-frame clones and leaves some out. The sample lists about 510,000 clones, roughly 85% occurring once. Sample: PBMCs. The receptors stem from a woman in her 40s in good health. Some clones in this sample may be carry-over from other donors' samples.

This sequence joins TRBV2 and TRBJ2-3, with a weak D call TRBD2 (6 bases). Trimming removed 4 bases from V and 4 bases from J, with 9 bases in between. The CDR3 loop spans 13 amino acids. CDR1 and CDR2 from the germline V gene are SNHLY and FYNNEI. The CDR3 reads CASSVGGADTQYF. CDR3 bases: TGTGCCAGCAGTGTCGGGGGAGCAGATACGCAGTATTTT.

The chain carries TRBV5-1 and TRBJ1-4, with TRBD1 matching 9 bases. CDR1 and CDR2 (germline): SGHRS, YFSETQ. The CDR3 is made up of 14 amino acids. After removal of 4 bases from V and 4 bases from J, the junction contained 2 bases not matched to a gene. In DNA, the CDR3 is TGCGCCAGCAGCCGGGACAGGGTTAATGAAAAACTGTTTTTT. It codes for CASSRDRVNEKLFF. The whole variable domain, remainder taken from reference TRBV5-1 and TRBJ1-4, is KAGVTQTPRYLIKTRGQQVTLSCSPISGHRSVSWYQQTPGQGLQFLFEYFSETQRNKGNFPGRFSGRQFSNSRSEMNVSTLELGDSALYLCASSRDRVNEKLFFGSGTQLSVL.

This clone has just one count. The CDR3 region is CSAFDTNEQYF. The CDR3, as DNA: TGCAGTGCCTTTGATACAAACGAGCAGTACTTC. V gene TRBV20-1 combines with J gene TRBJ2-7; D not certain. In germline, CDR1 is DFQATT, CDR2 SNEGSKA (reference sequence). V was cut by 6 bases and J by 5 bases, with 11 bases left in between. This CDR3 has 11 residues.

This clone appeared once. The CDR3 DNA follows: TGCGCCAGCAGCTTGGTAGGGAGCGGTTCCACAGATACGCAGTATTTT. Its translation: CASSLVGSGSTDTQYF. The V call is TRBV5-1, the J call TRBJ2-3, with TRBD2 as a possible D gene (5 bases). Germline CDR1 is SGHRS and CDR2 is YFSETQ. V was pared by 0 bases and J by 2 bases, with 13 bases between. CDR3 length equals 16 residues.

CDR3 sequence reads: CASSLSGLYGYTF. CDR3 nucleotides: TGTGCCAGCAGTTTAAGCGGTTTGTATGGCTACACCTTC. The V call is TRBV28, the J call TRBJ1-2; D ambiguous. CDR1 and CDR2 (germline): MDHEN, SYDVKM. The CDR3 consists of 13 residues. Trimming removed 2 bases from V and 5 bases from J, with 9 bases in between.

The chain is built from TRBV5-4 and TRBJ2-5; TRBD2 agrees at 7 bases. Germline V gives CDR1 SGHNT, CDR2 YYREEE (reference sequence). Trimming at V came to 2 bases and at J to 4 bases, leaving 5 bases not matched to a gene. The CDR3 contains 14 residues. The DNA of the CDR3 is TGTGCCAGCAGCTTCGCGGGAGTGGCAGAGACCCAGTACTTC. It codes for CASSFAGVAETQYF.

This clone was counted a few times. The rearrangement links TRBV5-4 to TRBJ2-7; D uncertain. The CDR3 extends over 12 amino acids. V lost 3 bases and J 4 bases, leaving 8 bases between the germline ends. CDR1 is SGHNT and CDR2 is YYREEE in the germline V gene (reference sequence). The CDR3 spells CASSSRGYEQYF. CDR3 nucleotides: TGTGCCAGCAGCTCACGAGGATACGAGCAGTACTTC.

V gene TRBV5-4 combines with J gene TRBJ2-3; D not certain. In germline, CDR1 is SGHNT, CDR2 YYREEE (reference sequence). This CDR3 region has 14 residues. Trimming removed 0 bases from V and 4 bases from J, with 9 bases in between. The CDR3 region is CASSLAGSPDTQYF. The CDR3 DNA follows: TGTGCCAGCAGCTTGGCGGGTAGCCCAGATACGCAGTATTTT.

This CDR3 is CASSFRGGKETQYF. DNA of the CDR3: TGCGCCAGCAGCTTCAGGGGGGGTAAGGAGACCCAGTACTTC. The chain carries TRBV5-1 and TRBJ2-5; D possibly matches TRBD1 or TRBD2 (7 bases each). Germline V lookup: CDR1 SGHRS, CDR2 YFSETQ. This CDR3 spans 14 amino acids. The ends were cut back, 2 bases at V and 5 bases at J, with 13 bases in the middle.

This chain uses TRBV7-2 with TRBJ2-1; D gene uncertain. CDR1 is SGHTA, CDR2 FQGNSA, per germline. The CDR3 covers 13 residues. V shed 1 base and J shed 1 base, with 2 bases lying between them. CDR3 sequence reads: CASSLVSYNEQFF. The CDR3 bases are TGTGCCAGCAGCTTAGTTTCCTACAATGAGCAGTTCTTC. Drawing the rest from reference TRBV7-2 and TRBJ2-1, the complete variable domain is GAGVSQSPSNKVTEKGKDVELRCDPISGHTALYWYRQSLGQGLEFLIYFQGNSAPDKSGLPSDRFSAERTGGSVSTLTIQRTQQEDSAVYLCASSLVSYNEQFFGPGTRLTVL.

The chain is built from TRBV2 and TRBJ1-3; 12 bases fit TRBD1. The CDR3 covers 24 residues. Trimming took 0 bases from V and 7 from J; bases not matched to a gene: 28. Germline CDR1 SNHLY, CDR2 FYNNEI. CDR3 in DNA: TGTGCCAGCAGTGAAGCGTTACTTTTTCTTAATCGGGACAGGGGGCCCCGGCGCCCGAACACCATATATTTT. Encoded protein: CASSEALLFLNRDRGPRRPNTIYF.

This clone has only one observation. V gene TRBV27 combines with J gene TRBJ2-3, with D perhaps matching TRBD2 (6 bases). The V end was cut by 5 bases, the J end by 1 base, with 16 bases between. This CDR3 has 16 amino acids. Germline CDR1 and CDR2: MNHEY and SMNVEV (reference sequence). This chain's CDR3 is CASSPGLRTRTDTQYF. The CDR3 region has the DNA TGTGCCAGCAGTCCGGGACTCCGAACCCGCACAGATACGCAGTATTTT.

The CDR3 DNA follows: TGTGCCAGCAGCCATGACAGGGTTGGGACTGAAGCTTTCTTT. Amino acid sequence: CASSHDRVGTEAFF. This chain connects TRBV14 to TRBJ1-1, with 7 bases that match TRBD1. This CDR3 contains 14 residues. Germline CDR1 reads SGHDN; CDR2 reads FVKESK. V lost 3 bases and J lost 5; bases outside the gene matches: 6. Variable domain in full (rest from reference TRBV14 and TRBJ1-1): EAGVTQFPSHSVIEKGQTVTLRCDPISGHDNLYWYRRVMGKEIKFLLHFVKESKQDESGMPNNRFLAERTGGTYSTLKVQPAELEDSGVYFCASSHDRVGTEAFFGQGTRLTVV.

The CDR3 DNA sequence: TGTGCCAGCAGTCCCATCGGCAGGGGCGACGAGCAGTACTTC. It translates to CASSPIGRGDEQYF. This sequence joins TRBV27 and TRBJ2-7; tentatively, D is TRBD1 (6 bases). Germline CDR1 reads MNHEY; CDR2 reads SMNVEV (reference sequence). This CDR3 spans 14 amino acids. Trimming removed 5 bases at V and 5 bases at J, with 16 bases between.

The rearrangement joins TRBV4-1 to TRBJ1-1; D not certain. The CDR3 length is 14 residues. V was shortened by 3 bases and J by 10 bases, with 18 bases between the two germline ends. Germline loops: CDR1 MGHRA, CDR2 YSYEKL. The CDR3: CASSHPPAGSAAFF. The CDR3 bases are TGCGCCAGCAGCCACCCCCCAGCCGGGTCGGCAGCTTTCTTT.

The rearrangement links TRBV10-3 to TRBJ2-7; D ambiguous. Trimming took off 2 bases at V and 2 bases at J, with 4 bases between the two ends. The CDR3 has 12 residues. Germline values: CDR1 ENHRY, CDR2 SYGVKD. The CDR3 region is CAISETTYEQYF. The CDR3 DNA reads TGTGCCATCAGTGAGACCACCTACGAGCAGTACTTC.

The CDR3 protein is CASRRQGESSYEQYF. CDR3 coding DNA: TGCGCCAGCAGGCGACAGGGGGAATCCTCCTACGAGCAGTACTTC. The chain couples TRBV5-1 to TRBJ2-7, with 9 bases lining up with TRBD1. Per germline, CDR1 SGHRS and CDR2 YFSETQ. Trimming cost V 5 bases and J 0 bases; bases outside gene matches: 6. CDR3 length: 15 amino acids.

The V call is TRBV19, the J call TRBJ2-3, with 7 bases that match TRBD2. J gave up 3 bases and V 3 bases, and 6 bases lay outside the gene matches. The CDR3 spans 15 residues. Germline-derived CDR1 and CDR2 are LNHDA and SQIVND (reference sequence). The chain's CDR3 is CASSIQAGVTDTQYF. The CDR3 coding sequence is TGTGCCAGTAGTATTCAGGCGGGAGTGACAGATACGCAGTATTTT.

The CDR3, as DNA: TGTGCCAGCAGTCCGGCGGGAGGGCCGACAGATACGCAGTATTTT. It encodes CASSPAGGPTDTQYF. The gene calls are TRBV7-7 and TRBJ2-3; 9 bases line up with TRBD2. V was pared by 6 bases and J by 3 bases, with 7 bases of the junction left unmatched. CDR1 is SSHAT, CDR2 FNYEAQ, per germline (reference sequence). The CDR3 loop spans 15 amino acids.

The chain uses TRBV18 and TRBJ1-2; 12 bases line up with TRBD1. Germline CDR1 and CDR2: KGHSH and LQKENI. V was clipped by 1 base and J by 4 bases; unmatched bases: 4. CDR3 length equals 16 residues. CDR3 sequence: CASSPRGQGAGYGYTF. For the CDR3, the DNA is TGTGCCAGCTCACCACGGGGACAGGGGGCAGGCTATGGCTACACCTTC.

This clone was counted once. The CDR3: CASSPRPSGNTIYF. In nucleotides, the CDR3 is TGCGCCAGCAGCCCCAGACCCTCTGGAAACACCATATATTTT. The V and J genes are TRBV5-1 and TRBJ1-3; unclear D gene. Deletions cut 4 bases from V and 0 bases from J, with 8 bases between. The CDR3 is 14 amino acids. Germline CDR1 reads SGHRS; CDR2 reads YFSETQ. The variable domain in full, with the rest retrieved from reference TRBV5-1 and TRBJ1-3, is KAGVTQTPRYLIKTRGQQVTLSCSPISGHRSVSWYQQTPGQGLQFLFEYFSETQRNKGNFPGRFSGRQFSNSRSEMNVSTLELGDSALYLCASSPRPSGNTIYFGEGSWLTVV.

This clone was found once. This chain connects TRBV11-3 to TRBJ2-5; D gene uncertain. CDR1 SGHNT and CDR2 YENEEA come from the germline V gene. The CDR3 covers 15 residues. Deletions cut 2 bases from V and 1 base from J, with 11 bases between. This chain's CDR3 is CASSLNSRPQETQYF. The CDR3 DNA reads TGTGCCAGCAGCTTAAATTCGAGACCCCAAGAGACCCAGTACTTC.

The V and J genes are TRBV28 and TRBJ1-2, with D uncertain. Trimming left V 6 bases short and J 4 bases short, with 15 bases between. This CDR3 is built from 14 residues. The germline V gene encodes CDR1 MDHEN and CDR2 SYDVKM. The CDR3 spells CASRQNGPSYGYTF. The CDR3 DNA reads TGTGCCAGCAGACAAAACGGGCCCAGCTATGGCTACACCTTC.

This sequence joins TRBV6-1 and TRBJ2-1, with 8 bases matching TRBD2. The CDR3 sequence is 15 residues long. Unmatched junction bases numbered 12, after V lost 7 bases and J lost 7 bases. The germline V gene has CDR1 MNHNS and CDR2 SASEGT. CDR3: CASIGTGGPRNEQFF. Written as DNA, the CDR3 is TGTGCCAGCATTGGGACGGGAGGGCCGAGAAATGAGCAGTTCTTC.

The V call is TRBV7-3, the J call TRBJ1-2; no clear D. Trimming cost V 1 base and J 6 bases, with 12 bases left between them. The CDR3 runs 14 residues. The germline V gene has CDR1 SGHTA and CDR2 FQGTGA. The CDR3 loop reads CASSLNREGHGYTF. In nucleotides, the CDR3 is TGTGCCAGCAGCTTAAATAGGGAAGGGCATGGCTACACCTTC.

This clone appeared once. Since no conserved phenylalanine or tryptophan closes the CDR3, a read error is the likely cause. The chain combines TRBV10-3 with TRBJ1-2; D call uncertain. Trimming removed 3 bases at V and 3 bases at J, with 8 bases between. Germline V gene lookup returns CDR1 ENHRY and CDR2 SYGVKD. The CDR3 length is 13 residues. CDR3 protein: CAISDRFHYGYTS. The CDR3 coding sequence is TGTGCCATCAGTGACCGCTTTCACTATGGCTACACCTCC.

The chain is built from TRBV7-2 and TRBJ2-7; the D is unclear. Deletions cut 5 bases from V and 1 base from J, with 12 bases between. The CDR3 covers 14 residues. Per germline, CDR1 SGHTA and CDR2 FQGNSA. CDR3 residues: CASSPRSTSYEQYF. The DNA of the CDR3 is TGTGCCAGCAGCCCCCGGTCCACGTCCTACGAGCAGTACTTC.

The CDR3 reads CASSPTGNEKLFF. CDR3 in DNA: TGTGCCAGCAGCCCCACAGGAAATGAAAAACTGTTTTTT. The chain uses TRBV11-2 and TRBJ1-4; maybe TRBD1 (5 bases). The CDR3 loop spans 13 amino acids. Germline CDR1 is SGHAT and CDR2 is FQNNGV. V lost 5 bases to trimming and J lost 5 bases, with 9 bases between them.